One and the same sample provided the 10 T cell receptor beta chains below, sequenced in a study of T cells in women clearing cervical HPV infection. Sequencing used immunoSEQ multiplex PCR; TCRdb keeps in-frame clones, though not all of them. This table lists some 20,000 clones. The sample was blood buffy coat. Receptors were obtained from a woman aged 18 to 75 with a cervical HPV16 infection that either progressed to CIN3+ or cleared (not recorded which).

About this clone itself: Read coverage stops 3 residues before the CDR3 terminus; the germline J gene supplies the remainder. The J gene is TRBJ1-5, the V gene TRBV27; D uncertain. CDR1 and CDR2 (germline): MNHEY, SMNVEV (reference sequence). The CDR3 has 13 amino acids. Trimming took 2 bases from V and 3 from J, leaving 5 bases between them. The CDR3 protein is CASSLTDNQPQHF. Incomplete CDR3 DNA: TGTGCCAGCAGTTTAACAGACAATCAGCCC.

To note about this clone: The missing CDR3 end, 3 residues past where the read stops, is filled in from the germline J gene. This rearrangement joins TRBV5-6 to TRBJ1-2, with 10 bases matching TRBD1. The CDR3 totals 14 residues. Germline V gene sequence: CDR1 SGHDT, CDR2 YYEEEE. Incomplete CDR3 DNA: TGTGCCAGCAGCTTATGGGACAGGGGTGGCGGC. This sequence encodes CASSLWDRGGG. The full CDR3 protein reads CASSLWDRGGGYTF.

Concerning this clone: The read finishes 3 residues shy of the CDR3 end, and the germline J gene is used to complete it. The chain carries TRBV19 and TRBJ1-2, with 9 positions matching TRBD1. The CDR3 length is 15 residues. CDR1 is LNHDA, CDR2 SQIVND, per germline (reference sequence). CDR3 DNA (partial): TGTGCCACCACCTTTCGAGCCGGGACAGGGAGCGGC. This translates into CATTFRAGTGSG. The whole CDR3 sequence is CATTFRAGTGSGYTF.

The CDR3 sequence is CASSSLGTGNTEAFF. The sequenced part of the CDR3 DNA is TGTGCCAGCAGCTCCCTTGGGACAGGAAACACTGAA. This chain uses TRBV5-5 with TRBJ1-1, with 8 nucleotides matching TRBD1. From the germline J gene comes the end of the CDR3, since the read stops 3 residues before it. From germline, CDR1 is SGHKS and CDR2 YYEKEE (reference sequence). The CDR3 contains 15 residues. The V and J ends lost 3 bases and 2 bases, in that order; junction bases with no gene match: 6.

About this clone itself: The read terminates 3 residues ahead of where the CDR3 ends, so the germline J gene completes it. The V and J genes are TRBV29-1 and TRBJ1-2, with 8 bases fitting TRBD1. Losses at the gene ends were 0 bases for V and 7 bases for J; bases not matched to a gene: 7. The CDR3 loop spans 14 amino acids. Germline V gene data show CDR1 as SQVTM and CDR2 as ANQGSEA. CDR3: CSVEESGQGIGYTF. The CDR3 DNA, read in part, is TGCAGCGTTGAAGAATCCGGACAGGGAATTGGC.

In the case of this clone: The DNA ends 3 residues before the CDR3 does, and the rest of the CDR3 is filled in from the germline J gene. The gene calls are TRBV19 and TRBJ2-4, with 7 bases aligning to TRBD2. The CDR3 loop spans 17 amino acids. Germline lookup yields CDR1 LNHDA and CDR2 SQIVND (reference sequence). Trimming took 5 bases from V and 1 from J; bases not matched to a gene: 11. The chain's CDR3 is CASSPTLGGRAKNIQYF. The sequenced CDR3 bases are TGTGCCAGTAGTCCAACTTTGGGGGGGAGGGCCAAAAACATT. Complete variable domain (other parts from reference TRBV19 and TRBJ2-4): DGGITQSPKYLFRKEGQNVTLSCEQNLNHDAMYWYRQDPGQGLRLIYYSQIVNDFQKGDIAEGYSVSREKKESFPLTVTSAQKNPTAFYLCASSPTLGGRAKNIQYFGAGTRLSVL.

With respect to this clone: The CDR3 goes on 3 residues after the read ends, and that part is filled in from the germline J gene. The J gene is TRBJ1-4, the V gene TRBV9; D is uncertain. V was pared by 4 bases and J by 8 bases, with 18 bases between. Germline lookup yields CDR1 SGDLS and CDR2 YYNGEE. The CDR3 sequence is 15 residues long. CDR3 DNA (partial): TGTGCCAGCAGCCCCCATATTGGCCGCGGGGAAAAA. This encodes CASSPHIGRGEK. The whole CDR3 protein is CASSPHIGRGEKLFF. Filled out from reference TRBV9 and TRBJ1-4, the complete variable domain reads DSGVTQTPKHLITATGQRVTLRCSPRSGDLSVYWYQQSLDQGLQFLIQYYNGEERAKGNILERFSAQQFPDLHSELNLSSLELGDSALYFCASSPHIGRGEKLFFGSGTQLSVL.

This CDR3 reads CASSPPGGAGNTIYF. The sequenced CDR3 bases are TGTGCCAGCAGTCCGCCTGGAGGGGCTGGAAACACC. The chain links TRBV2 to TRBJ1-3; a weak D match, TRBD1 (5 bases). The CDR3 is cut off 3 residues early in the read; its end comes from the germline J gene. The V end was cut by 5 bases, the J end by 2 bases, with 13 bases between. Germline lookup yields CDR1 SNHLY and CDR2 FYNNEI. The CDR3 spans 15 residues.

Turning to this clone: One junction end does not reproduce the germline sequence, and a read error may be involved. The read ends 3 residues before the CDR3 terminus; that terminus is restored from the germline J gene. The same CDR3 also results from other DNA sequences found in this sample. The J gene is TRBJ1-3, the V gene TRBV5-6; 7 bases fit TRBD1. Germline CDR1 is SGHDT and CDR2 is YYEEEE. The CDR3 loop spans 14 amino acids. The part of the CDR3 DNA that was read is TGTGCCAGCTTTTTTCGACAGGGAGGAAACACG. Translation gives CASFFRQGGNT. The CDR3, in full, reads CASFFRQGGNTIYF.

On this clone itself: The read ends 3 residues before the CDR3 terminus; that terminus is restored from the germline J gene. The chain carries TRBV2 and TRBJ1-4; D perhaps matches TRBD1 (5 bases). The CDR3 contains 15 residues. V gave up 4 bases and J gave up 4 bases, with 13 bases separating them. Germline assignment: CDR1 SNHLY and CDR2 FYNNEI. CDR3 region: CASSVQAFNNEKLFF. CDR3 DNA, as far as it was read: TGTGCCAGCAGTGTACAGGCGTTCAATAATGAAAAA.